What follows are 22 T cell receptor beta chains derived from one specimen sequenced in a study of cytomegalovirus exposure and HLA in healthy donors. Sequenced by immunoSEQ multiplex PCR; TCRdb stores in-frame clones only, minus some. Among 90,000 to 120,000 clones listed, about 85% were seen once. Source material: PBMCs. Receptors were obtained from a woman between 18 and 29 years old in good health and CMV-seronegative.

V is TRBV6-5 and J is TRBJ1-1; no clear D gene. This CDR3 is built from 13 residues. V was shortened by 8 bases and J by 1 base, with 11 bases between the two germline ends. Germline lookup yields CDR1 MNHEY and CDR2 SVGAGI. CDR3 nucleotides: TGTGCCAGCTATAAGACGGGGAACACTGAAGCTTTCTTT. Its protein is CASYKTGNTEAFF.

The chain recombines TRBV2 with TRBJ2-5, with TRBD2 matching 14 bases. The CDR3 loop spans 16 amino acids. Trimming at V came to 5 bases and at J to 5 bases, leaving 7 bases not matched to a gene. Germline loops: CDR1 SNHLY, CDR2 FYNNEI. CDR3 DNA: TGTGCCAGCAGTCCCCGACTAGCGGGGGGGCCGGAGACCCAGTACTTC. It is translated as CASSPRLAGGPETQYF.

The chain links TRBV28 to TRBJ1-2; D uncertain. Deletions cut 3 bases from V and 2 bases from J, with 7 bases between. This CDR3 has 13 amino acids. CDR1 and CDR2 from the germline V gene are MDHEN and SYDVKM. The CDR3 spells CASSFAGNYGYTF. CDR3 nucleotides: TGTGCCAGCAGTTTCGCAGGAAACTATGGCTACACCTTC.

The J gene is TRBJ1-1, the V gene TRBV19; D uncertain. The germline V gene has CDR1 LNHDA and CDR2 SQIVND (reference sequence). The germline V and J ends were trimmed by 5 bases and 7 bases, with 11 bases remaining between them. This CDR3 region has 12 residues. The CDR3: CASSPFSGEAFF. Written as DNA, the CDR3 is TGTGCCAGTAGTCCGTTCAGCGGTGAAGCTTTCTTT.

The chain carries TRBV7-3 and TRBJ2-3; the match to TRBD2 covers 10 bases. Germline lookup yields CDR1 SGHTA and CDR2 FQGTGA. This CDR3 region has 15 residues. The J segment lost 1 base and the V segment lost 4 bases, leaving 2 bases of the junction unmatched. CDR3 DNA: TGTGCCAGCAGCTCTCTAGCGGGGGGCACAGATACGCAGTATTTT. Residues: CASSSLAGGTDTQYF.

V is TRBV9 and J is TRBJ2-7; D possibly corresponds to TRBD1 (6 bases). The V gene lost 0 bases and the J gene lost 4 bases, with 11 bases spanning the gap. In germline, CDR1 is SGDLS, CDR2 YYNGEE. The CDR3 loop spans 14 amino acids. The CDR3 loop reads CASSVGTVPYEQYF. The CDR3 nucleotides are TGTGCCAGCAGCGTAGGGACAGTACCATACGAGCAGTACTTC. The whole variable domain, remainder taken from reference TRBV9 and TRBJ2-7, is DSGVTQTPKHLITATGQRVTLRCSPRSGDLSVYWYQQSLDQGLQFLIQYYNGEERAKGNILERFSAQQFPDLHSELNLSSLELGDSALYFCASSVGTVPYEQYFGPGTRLTVT.

This chain joins TRBV18 and TRBJ2-5, with D hard to call. In germline, CDR1 is KGHSH, CDR2 LQKENI. With 5 bases removed from V and 3 bases from J, the gap between germline ends came to 13 bases. The CDR3 totals 14 residues. This CDR3 reads CASSNFFGEETQYF. DNA of the CDR3: TGTGCCAGCTCAAACTTTTTTGGTGAAGAGACCCAGTACTTC.

This clone appeared a single time. The chain has TRBV9 and TRBJ1-5; 10 bases agree with TRBD1. The V gene's germline CDR1 is SGDLS and CDR2 YYNGEE. J gave up 2 bases and V 4 bases, and 3 bases lay outside the gene matches. The CDR3 is 15 amino acids. CDR3 in amino acids: CASSPGQGGNQPQHF. DNA for the CDR3: TGTGCCAGCAGCCCCGGACAGGGGGGCAATCAGCCCCAGCATTTT.

The chain uses TRBV30 and TRBJ2-1; D is uncertain. Trimming removed 1 base at V and 3 bases at J, with 10 bases between. The CDR3 runs 14 residues. Germline V gene data show CDR1 as GTSNPN and CDR2 as SVGIG (reference sequence). The CDR3 nucleotides are TGTGCCTGGAGTGGAGTAGCCGACTACAATGAGCAGTTCTTC. The encoded protein is CAWSGVADYNEQFF.

This clone has more than one count but fewer than ten. The V and J genes are TRBV10-3 and TRBJ1-4; 9 nucleotides line up with TRBD1. The V gene's germline CDR1 is ENHRY and CDR2 SYGVKD. Germline trimming cut 2 bases from V and 7 bases from J; bases unmatched to any gene: 2. The CDR3 consists of 14 residues. This chain's CDR3 is CAISEPGQGEKLFF. DNA for the CDR3: TGTGCCATCAGTGAGCCGGGACAGGGTGAAAAACTGTTTTTT.

The chain employs TRBV30 and TRBJ2-6; D possibly corresponds to TRBD1 (5 bases). This CDR3 comprises 15 residues. Trimming removed 5 bases from V and 0 bases from J, with 11 bases in between. The germline CDR1 and CDR2 sequences are GTSNPN and SVGIG (reference sequence). CDR3 in amino acids: CAWGRVYSGANVLTF. In nucleotides, the CDR3 is TGTGCCTGGGGCAGGGTATACTCTGGGGCCAACGTCCTGACTTTC.

V usage is TRBV10-2 and J usage is TRBJ2-7; the D gene is possibly TRBD2 (5 bases). The germline V and J ends were trimmed by 11 bases and 2 bases, with 13 bases remaining between them. The CDR3 spans 12 residues. The germline V gene encodes CDR1 WSHSY and CDR2 SAAADI. The CDR3, as DNA: TGCGCCTGCTACGGGGATCCCTACGAGCAGTACTTC. Its translation: CACYGDPYEQYF.

The rearrangement links TRBV13 to TRBJ2-5; 7 bases fit TRBD2. Unmatched junction bases numbered 15, after V lost 10 bases and J lost 4 bases. Per the germline V gene, CDR1 is PRHDT and CDR2 is FYEKMQ (reference sequence). The CDR3 runs to 15 residues. CDR3 loop: CATKIAGPRLETQYF. Here the CDR3 DNA reads TGTGCCACTAAAATAGCGGGTCCACGGCTAGAGACCCAGTACTTC.

The V call is TRBV6-1, the J call TRBJ1-3; 8 bases match TRBD1. Germline-derived CDR1 and CDR2 are MNHNS and SASEGT. This CDR3 is 17 amino acids long. V was clipped by 0 bases and J by 1 base; unmatched bases: 5. The CDR3: CASSEAQGALSGNTIYF. In DNA, the CDR3 is TGTGCCAGCAGTGAAGCCCAGGGGGCTCTATCTGGAAACACCATATATTTT.

V and J are TRBV27 and TRBJ1-1; tentative D call: TRBD1 (5 bases). The germline CDR1 and CDR2 sequences are MNHEY and SMNVEV (reference sequence). V was pared by 8 bases and J by 4 bases, with 17 bases between. The CDR3 is 14 residues long. CDR3 loop: CASGWRGSGTEAFF. In DNA, the CDR3 is TGTGCCAGCGGCTGGAGGGGATCTGGCACTGAAGCTTTCTTT.

This chain connects TRBV9 to TRBJ1-1; D is possibly TRBD1 (5 bases). The germline V gene has CDR1 SGDLS and CDR2 YYNGEE. The CDR3 is 14 amino acids. The V and J ends lost 0 bases and 6 bases respectively, with 12 bases between them. Here the CDR3 DNA reads TGTGCCAGCAGCGTAGAGTGGGGCGACGCTGAAGCTTTCTTT. The encoded protein is CASSVEWGDAEAFF.

The chain recombines TRBV30 with TRBJ2-2; 8 bases are shared with TRBD1. The ends lost 7 bases at V and 5 bases at J; junction bases unmatched: 18. The CDR3 extends over 17 amino acids. Germline-derived CDR1 and CDR2 are GTSNPN and SVGIG (reference sequence). The CDR3 bases are TGTGCCTCCGACCAAACCCCCAGGACAGGGCAGACCGGGGAGCTGTTTTTT. It yields the protein CASDQTPRTGQTGELFF.

The chain recombines TRBV7-8 with TRBJ1-5; weak D call: TRBD1 (6 bases). Trimming cost V 7 bases and J 4 bases, with 14 bases left between them. From germline, CDR1 is SGHVS and CDR2 FQNEAQ. The CDR3 has 14 residues. The CDR3 here is CASNKDRNNQPQHF. CDR3 coding DNA: TGTGCCAGCAACAAAGACAGGAATAATCAGCCCCAGCATTTT.

The J gene is TRBJ2-7, the V gene TRBV11-2; 15 bases match TRBD2. Germline lookup yields CDR1 SGHAT and CDR2 FQNNGV. The V gene end was trimmed by 3 bases and the J gene end by 4 bases; junction bases not matched to a gene: 1. CDR3 length equals 15 residues. The CDR3 reads CASSFGLAGGYEQYF. DNA for the CDR3: TGTGCCAGCAGCTTCGGACTAGCGGGGGGGTACGAGCAGTACTTC.

This clone was observed a handful of times. This sequence joins TRBV2 and TRBJ2-1; 7 bases match TRBD2. Germline V gene lookup returns CDR1 SNHLY and CDR2 FYNNEI. This CDR3 comprises 15 residues. After removal of 0 bases from V and 4 bases from J, the junction contained 3 bases not matched to a gene. The CDR3 protein is CASSEARGGYNEQFF. The DNA for the CDR3 is TGTGCCAGCAGTGAAGCGCGCGGGGGATACAATGAGCAGTTCTTC.

The genes are TRBV9 and TRBJ2-2; weak D call: TRBD2 (6 bases). The CDR3 length is 13 residues. The V end was cut by 5 bases, the J end by 6 bases, with 11 bases between. Germline CDR1 reads SGDLS; CDR2 reads YYNGEE. This CDR3 reads CASSKTSSGELFF. For the CDR3, the DNA is TGTGCCAGCAGTAAGACTAGTTCCGGGGAGCTGTTTTTT.

The V and J genes are TRBV7-9 and TRBJ1-2; D is undetermined. The CDR3 runs 13 residues. V was pared by 1 base and J by 1 base, with 4 bases between. The germline V gene encodes CDR1 SEHNR and CDR2 FQNEAQ (reference sequence). CDR3 protein: CASSLVVNYGYTF. The CDR3 DNA follows: TGTGCCAGCAGCTTAGTAGTTAACTATGGCTACACCTTC.